This TCR beta chain was retrieved from a study of early T cells in non-severe SARS-CoV-2 infection. From the 5' RACE reads, TCRdb called clonotypes with MiXCR, one entry per CDR3 protein. The sample yields around 50,000 distinct CDR3 sequences, around 10% seen once. CDR1 and CDR2 from the germline V gene are SGHAT and FQDESV (reference sequence). The V and J ends lost 4 bases and 5 bases, in that order; junction bases with no gene match: 6. The CDR3 is made up of 14 amino acids. This clonotype was counted only a few times. Sequenced input: whole blood. The V call is TRBV11-1, the J call TRBJ2-3; 7 positions match TRBD2. This TCR derives from an adult who was a healthcare worker with PCR-confirmed SARS-CoV-2 infection or an uninfected control (not recorded which). In DNA form, the CDR3 reads TGTGCCAGCAGCTACTCCCGGGAGGTAGATACGCAGTATTTT. Amino acids: CASSYSREVDTQYF. Full variable domain (remainder filled in from reference TRBV11-1 and TRBJ2-3): EAEVAQSPRYKITEKSQAVAFWCDPISGHATLYWYRQILGQGPELLVQFQDESVVDDSQLPKDRFSAERLKGVDSTLKIQPAELGDSAMYLCASSYSREVDTQYFGPGTRLTVL.